Below, 25 T cell receptor beta chains from the same sample are listed, as sequenced in a study of T cell changes during pregnancy in multiple sclerosis. TCRdb keeps only in-frame clones here, not all; method: immunoSEQ multiplex PCR. The sample carries some 60,000 clones, about 91% recorded once. The sample here was peripheral blood, taken after pregnancy. Source of these receptors: a female donor in good health, enrolled as a control in a pregnancy study.

The sample holds one count of this clone. The chain combines TRBV10-3 with TRBJ1-4; TRBD1 matches 12 bases. The V gene's germline CDR1 is ENHRY and CDR2 SYGVKD. This CDR3 is 15 amino acids long. The J segment lost 6 bases and the V segment lost 4 bases, leaving 3 bases of the junction unmatched. For the CDR3, the DNA is TGTGCCATCAGTGCCGGGACAGGGGGCGATGAAAAACTGTTTTTT. It yields the protein CAISAGTGGDEKLFF.

J is TRBJ2-7 and V is TRBV10-2; 8 bases agree with TRBD1. V lost 0 bases, J lost 5 bases, and 9 bases stayed unmatched. This CDR3 comprises 16 residues. Looked up from germline, CDR1 is WSHSY and CDR2 is SAAADI. CDR3 sequence reads: CASSESRAGGFNEQYF. The CDR3 DNA reads TGCGCCAGCAGTGAGTCTCGGGCAGGGGGCTTCAACGAGCAGTACTTC.

The rearrangement links TRBV7-8 to TRBJ1-5, with D tentatively TRBD1 (6 bases). Germline-derived CDR1 and CDR2 are SGHVS and FQNEAQ. There are 15 residues in the CDR3. The V end was cut by 1 base, the J end by 0 bases, with 7 bases between. The CDR3 DNA reads as TGTGCCAGCAGCTTAGGAGGGGGTAGCAATCAGCCCCAGCATTTT. Its protein product is CASSLGGGSNQPQHF.

The chain couples TRBV6-6 to TRBJ2-1; 11 positions match TRBD2. Germline lookup yields CDR1 MNHNY and CDR2 SVGAGI (reference sequence). V dropped 1 base and J dropped 4; count of bases not matched to a gene: 3. CDR3 length: 16 amino acids. CDR3 DNA sequence: TGTGCCAGCAGTTACTTTAGCGGGAGGGTATACAATGAGCAGTTCTTC. Translated, it gives CASSYFSGRVYNEQFF.

The V call is TRBV5-1, the J call TRBJ1-1, with no clear D. Germline V lookup: CDR1 SGHRS, CDR2 YFSETQ. The CDR3 extends over 14 amino acids. Trimming took 0 bases from V and 0 from J, leaving 6 bases between them. CDR3 bases: TGCGCCAGCAGCTTGGAACCGGTGAACACTGAAGCTTTCTTT. Translated: CASSLEPVNTEAFF.

The CDR3: CASSQDLRGGYGYTF. The CDR3 DNA reads as TGTGCCAGCAGCCAAGATCTCAGGGGCGGGTATGGCTACACCTTC. The genes are TRBV14 and TRBJ1-2, with D possibly matching TRBD1 (6 bases). Germline V lookup: CDR1 SGHDN, CDR2 FVKESK. Trimming pared 0 bases from V and 5 bases from J, leaving 13 bases between. The CDR3 consists of 15 residues.

The rearrangement uses TRBV4-1 and TRBJ2-7, with TRBD2 matching over 10 bases. The CDR3 length is 15 residues. V trimming: 1 base; J trimming: 4 bases; junction bases outside the gene matches: 4. Germline values: CDR1 MGHRA, CDR2 YSYEKL. This CDR3 reads CASSQGLAGEYEQYF. CDR3 DNA sequence: TGCGCCAGCAGCCAAGGGCTAGCGGGGGAGTACGAGCAGTACTTC.

The gene calls are TRBV11-2 and TRBJ2-7, with a weak D call TRBD2 (5 bases). The CDR3 covers 12 residues. V lost 4 bases to trimming and J lost 3 bases, with 7 bases between them. Germline CDR1 is SGHAT and CDR2 is FQNNGV. This chain's CDR3 is CASSSEGYEQYF. The CDR3 coding sequence is TGTGCCAGCAGCTCCGAGGGCTACGAGCAGTACTTC.

V gene TRBV18 combines with J gene TRBJ1-2, with D perhaps matching TRBD1 (5 bases). The V gene lost 3 bases and the J gene lost 8 bases, with 22 bases spanning the gap. The CDR3 sequence is 16 residues long. Looked up from germline, CDR1 is KGHSH and CDR2 is LQKENI. CDR3 protein: CASSPYGGVSGYGYTF. In nucleotides, the CDR3 is TGTGCCAGCTCACCTTACGGGGGAGTGTCGGGATACGGCTACACCTTC. Together with reference TRBV18 and TRBJ1-2, the CDR3 gives the full variable domain: NAGVMQNPRHLVRRRGQEARLRCSPMKGHSHVYWYRQLPEEGLKFMVYLQKENIIDESGMPKERFSAEFPKEGPSILRIQQVVRGDSAAYFCASSPYGGVSGYGYTFGSGTRLTVV.

The gene calls are TRBV9 and TRBJ2-3; a possible D gene is TRBD2 (5 bases). The CDR3 covers 15 residues. Germline CDR1 SGDLS, CDR2 YYNGEE. Trimming took off 4 bases at V and 0 bases at J, with 12 bases between the two ends. CDR3: CASSSPLVSTDTQYF. In DNA, the CDR3 is TGTGCCAGCAGCTCCCCACTAGTAAGCACAGATACGCAGTATTTT.

The rearrangement uses TRBV11-3 and TRBJ2-1, with 9 bases matching TRBD1. The CDR3 loop spans 15 amino acids. The trim removed 4 bases at V and 5 bases at J, leaving 6 bases unmatched. The germline CDR1 and CDR2 sequences are SGHNT and YENEEA. The CDR3 DNA sequence: TGTGCCAGCAGCTCTTACAGGGGGCTGAACAATGAGCAGTTCTTC. It encodes CASSSYRGLNNEQFF. Variable domain in full (rest from reference TRBV11-3 and TRBJ2-1): EAGVVQSPRYKIIEKKQPVAFWCNPISGHNTLYWYLQNLGQGPELLIRYENEEAVDDSQLPKDRFSAERLKGVDSTLKIQPAELGDSAVYLCASSSYRGLNNEQFFGPGTRLTVL.

The chain uses TRBV9 and TRBJ2-2; 12 bases map to TRBD1. The CDR3 loop spans 16 amino acids. CDR1 and CDR2 from the germline V gene are SGDLS and YYNGEE. With V trimmed by 6 bases and J by 1 base, 4 bases remained unmatched. The CDR3 loop reads CASTGTGGLNTGELFF. The CDR3 DNA is TGTGCCAGCACCGGGACAGGGGGCTTGAACACCGGGGAGCTGTTTTTT.

The chain has TRBV7-3 and TRBJ2-3, with a tentative D call TRBD1 (5 bases). Trimming left V 4 bases short and J 2 bases short, with 10 bases between. CDR3 length: 14 amino acids. From germline, CDR1 is SGHTA and CDR2 FQGTGA. The CDR3 DNA follows: TGTGCCAGCAGCTCGACAGACACCACAGATACGCAGTATTTT. This gives the protein CASSSTDTTDTQYF.

V is TRBV6-5 and J is TRBJ2-1; 12 bases agree with TRBD2. The V segment lost 4 bases and the J segment 7 bases; nucleotides outside the gene matches: 8. Germline V gene sequence: CDR1 MNHEY, CDR2 SVGAGI. This CDR3 spans 16 amino acids. CDR3 bases: TGTGCCAGCAGTTCCCTGACTAGCGGGAGAAATAATGAGCAGTTCTTC. Translated: CASSSLTSGRNNEQFF.

This clone was found once. The rearrangement links TRBV6-5 to TRBJ1-2, with 9 bases lining up with TRBD1. J gave up 3 bases and V 2 bases, and 1 base lay outside the gene matches. The CDR3 runs to 14 residues. From germline, CDR1 is MNHEY and CDR2 SVGAGI. This CDR3 reads CASSYGTGHYGYTF. The DNA for the CDR3 is TGTGCCAGCAGTTACGGGACAGGGCACTATGGCTACACCTTC.

The chain has TRBV19 and TRBJ2-2; weak D call: TRBD2 (6 bases). The V end lost 3 bases, the J end lost 5 bases, and 34 bases lay between the germline ends. From germline, CDR1 is LNHDA and CDR2 SQIVND (reference sequence). This CDR3 spans 22 amino acids. CDR3 in amino acids: CASSIWVGPDRQSGGRTGELFF. The DNA for the CDR3 is TGTGCCAGTAGTATTTGGGTCGGTCCCGATCGACAGTCTGGGGGGAGGACCGGGGAGCTGTTTTTT.

The V call is TRBV18, the J call TRBJ2-4; possibly TRBD1 for D (5 bases). Trimming removed 3 bases from V and 0 bases from J, with 12 bases in between. The germline gives CDR1 KGHSH, CDR2 LQKENI. The CDR3 runs to 16 residues. The CDR3 DNA reads TGTGCCAGCTCACCGTATGACAGCTCAGCCAAAAACATTCAGTACTTC. This translates into CASSPYDSSAKNIQYF.

The chain uses TRBV7-9 and TRBJ2-3; 7 nucleotides match TRBD2. The CDR3 is 17 residues long. Germline-derived CDR1 and CDR2 are SEHNR and FQNEAQ (reference sequence). V lost 4 bases to trimming and J lost 0 bases; unmatched junction nucleotides: 10. CDR3 in amino acids: CASSSPEAGRSTDTQYF. CDR3 nucleotide sequence: TGTGCCAGCAGCTCGCCGGAAGCGGGGAGGAGCACAGATACGCAGTATTTT.

The rearrangement joins TRBV5-3 to TRBJ1-5; D uncertain. TRBV5-3 is assigned to the ORF class and has an uncertain function. The CDR3 has 19 residues. V was clipped by 0 bases and J by 0 bases, with 19 bases between them. Here the CDR3 DNA reads TGTGCCAGAAGCTTGGCCGAGGAGCAGAACGCCTATAGCAATCAGCCCCAGCATTTT. Its protein is CARSLAEEQNAYSNQPQHF.

J is TRBJ2-5 and V is TRBV30, with 8 bases fitting TRBD2. The CDR3 has 14 residues. V was pared by 0 bases and J by 11 bases, with 11 bases of the junction left unmatched. Germline values: CDR1 GTSNPN, CDR2 SVGIG (reference sequence). For the CDR3, the DNA is TGTGCCTGGAGTGTACCGGGGGGGGCCCTGGAGCAGTACTTC. As protein: CAWSVPGGALEQYF. The variable domain in full, with the rest retrieved from reference TRBV30 and TRBJ2-5, is SQTIHQWPATLVQPVGSPLSLECTVEGTSNPNLYWYRQAAGRGLQLLFYSVGIGQISSEVPQNLSASRPQDRQFILSSKKLLLSDSGFYLCAWSVPGGALEQYFGPGTRLLVL.

V is TRBV6-1 and J is TRBJ1-2; 10 bases fit TRBD1. Germline V CDR1 and CDR2: MNHNS, SASEGT. V was clipped by 6 bases and J by 6 bases; unmatched bases: 10. This CDR3 is 15 amino acids long. This CDR3 reads CASSLETGGAHGYTF. The CDR3 DNA follows: TGTGCCAGCAGCTTAGAGACAGGGGGCGCGCATGGCTACACCTTC.

The V gene is TRBV6-5, the J gene TRBJ2-2; D is unclear. Per the germline V gene, CDR1 is MNHEY and CDR2 is SVGAGI. V gave up 0 bases and J gave up 6 bases, with 14 bases separating them. The CDR3 loop spans 16 amino acids. CDR3 region: CASSYSEVFVAGELFF. For the CDR3, the DNA is TGTGCCAGCAGTTACTCTGAGGTTTTTGTCGCCGGGGAGCTGTTTTTT.

V gene TRBV9 combines with J gene TRBJ2-3, with TRBD1 identical over 9 bases. J lost 0 bases, V lost 3 bases, and 17 bases had no gene match. In germline, CDR1 is SGDLS, CDR2 YYNGEE. The CDR3 has 20 residues. The CDR3 DNA is TGTGCCAGCAGCGCGACTCGGGACAGGGACACCCTTTTTAGCACAGATACGCAGTATTTT. This gives the protein CASSATRDRDTLFSTDTQYF. The full variable domain, in which reference TRBV9 and TRBJ2-3 provide the parts outside the CDR3, is DSGVTQTPKHLITATGQRVTLRCSPRSGDLSVYWYQQSLDQGLQFLIQYYNGEERAKGNILERFSAQQFPDLHSELNLSSLELGDSALYFCASSATRDRDTLFSTDTQYFGPGTRLTVL.

This rearrangement joins TRBV6-6 to TRBJ2-7, with D possibly TRBD2 on 5 matching bases. The V gene lost 2 bases and the J gene lost 1 base, with 15 bases spanning the gap. This CDR3 spans 16 amino acids. CDR1 and CDR2 (germline): MNHNY, SVGAGI (reference sequence). CDR3 nucleotides: TGTGCCAGCAGTTACGGTACTAGTGATGAATCCTACGAGCAGTACTTC. Protein sequence: CASSYGTSDESYEQYF.

This chain connects TRBV27 to TRBJ2-7; TRBD2 matches at 7 bases. From germline, CDR1 is MNHEY and CDR2 SMNVEV (reference sequence). The CDR3 runs 14 residues. V was pared by 4 bases and J by 0 bases, with 3 bases of the junction left unmatched. The CDR3 coding sequence is TGTGCCAGCAGTTACGGGGGGAGCTCCTACGAGCAGTACTTC. It encodes CASSYGGSSYEQYF.